The text below deals with one TCR beta chain. Its antigen target is currently unknown. Base-call qualities are not available, and no considerably larger clone is one nucleotide away. The sample has other DNA sequences that encode this CDR3 too. Patients with a history of autoimmune disease or receiving systemic immunosuppression were excluded from the trial. Peripheral blood for TCR sequencing was collected from all dose cohorts at baseline, on cycle 4 day 1, and on cycle 7 day 1. The samples were taken from a phase I, first-in-human, multicenter, open-label dose-escalation trial of ivuxolimab. Adults with locally advanced or metastatic melanoma, renal cell, hepatocellular, or head and neck squamous cell carcinoma were enrolled in the trial. Before TCR sequencing, CD4+ and CD8+ T cells were separately sorted from peripheral blood. The sample is drawn from a study of OX40 agonist ivuxolimab in advanced cancers. With respect to the entire study: Ivuxolimab, which targeted the costimulatory receptor OX40 (CD134), was an agonistic, fully human IgG2 monoclonal antibody. Intravenous ivuxolimab was administered to patients every 2 weeks at six dose levels: 0.01, 0.1, 0.3, 1.5, 3 and 10 mg/kg. Of the 52 patients in dose escalation, approximately 20 had hepatocellular carcinoma, some 15 had melanoma, 9 had renal cell carcinoma and 9 had head and neck cancer. The dose-escalation cohort was roughly 80% male with a mean age of roughly 60 years, ranging from roughly 23 to 80. Patients were allowed to have had prior anti-PD-1, anti-PD-L1 or anti-CTLA-4 therapy, and roughly 40% of the dose-escalation patients had been treated with checkpoint inhibitors. Partial responses occurred in three dose-escalation patients: two with cutaneous melanoma and one with hepatocellular carcinoma. Peripheral TCRbeta sequencing was intended to test whether TCR sequence diversity was altered and clonal T-cell expansion was caused by ivuxolimab. The monotherapy dose-escalation portion (N ≈ 56 patients) of the phase I ivuxolimab trial is reported in the paper. Broader findings and caveats from the paper: The antigen specificity of the peripheral T cells that underwent clonal expansion was not determined. At doses of 0.1 to 3.0 mg/kg, clonal expansion of both CD4+ and CD8+ T cells in blood was seen between baseline and week 6. In partial responders in the 0.1-3.0 mg/kg groups, normalized peripheral clonal expansion was found to be among the lowest, especially among CD8+ T cells. After ivuxolimab, more expanded clones were found on average in CD8+ T cells than in CD4+ T cells. Low levels of normalized T-cell clonal expansion were also seen in some patients who did not respond.

CDR1 and CDR2 are drawn from the germline V gene (reference sequence): SGHKS, YYEKEE. The cysteine opens and the phenylalanine closes a CDR3 of 14 amino acids. The CDR3 DNA has 42 bases and is translated from base 1. Trimming takes 0 bases from V and 2 bases from J, and the germline ends sit 6 bases apart. To sequence the TCRbeta CDR3 region, genomic DNA was isolated from the sorted cells. TCRbeta CDR3 regions were sequenced using the immunoSEQ Assay. Not all clones reach the TCRdb copy of this immuneACCESS table, which keeps in-frame sequences only. Checked studies attribute under half of the gap to unresolved V genes and leave the rest unexplained. Counted in this sample were some 50,000 clones; more than 80% of them appeared once. The leading ten clones occupy about 5% of the sample.

The clonotype originates from an adult with an advanced solid tumor such as melanoma, head and neck, liver or kidney cancer. Sequenced material: CD4+ or CD8+ T cells sorted from blood, taken in a trial of the OX40 agonist ivuxolimab. The chain is assembled from TRBV5-5 and TRBJ1-5, with a tentative D gene TRBD1 over 6 matching bases. The CDR3 region has the sequence CASSLEGGNQPQHF. The DNA sequence reads TGTGCCAGCAGCTTGGAGGGGGGCAATCAGCCCCAGCATTTT.